Listed below are T cell receptor beta chains from one sample, sequenced in a study of blood T cell repertoires in COVID-19. The repertoire was sequenced with immunoSEQ multiplex PCR; TCRdb's copy has only in-frame clones and lacks some. The profile covers 270,000 or so clones, with more than 75% appearing a single time and 2.3% taken by the ten largest. The sequenced sample was PBMCs or T cells enriched from blood (not recorded which). The receptors derive from a woman between 35 and 50 years old with acute COVID-19. Each CDR3 is given with its conserved first and last residue. Fields, in order: J gene, clone size, V gene, D gene, CDR3 length, CDR3 DNA, CDR3 protein. D genes are given only for firm matches. A clone size is listed for some rows: how often the clone was seen (once, few, many), or a class if it is expanded.

j_gene: TRBJ2-1; abundance: NA; v_gene: TRBV6-2/TRBV6-3; d_gene: TRBD2; len: 14; CDR3nt: TGTGCCAGCAGCGTAGCGGGAGCGGGGAATGAGCAGTTCTTC; CDR3aa: CASSVAGAGNEQFF
j_gene: TRBJ2-5; abundance: NA; v_gene: TRBV25-1; d_gene: NA; len: 14; CDR3nt: TGTGCCAGTCTTGGGAGCCTAGGACAAGAGACCCAGTACTTC; CDR3aa: CASLGSLGQETQYF
j_gene: TRBJ2-3; abundance: once; v_gene: TRBV14; d_gene: NA; len: 16; CDR3nt: TGTGCCAGCAGCCAGGGCCGTGTGCGGGATACAGATACGCAGTATTTT; CDR3aa: CASSQGRVRDTDTQYF
j_gene: TRBJ1-6; abundance: NA; v_gene: TRBV28; d_gene: NA; len: 16; CDR3nt: TGTGCCAGCAGTTTTAGTTACCGGGGGAATAATTCACCCCTCCACTTT; CDR3aa: CASSFSYRGNNSPLHF
j_gene: TRBJ1-3; abundance: NA; v_gene: TRBV7-9; d_gene: NA; len: 19; CDR3nt: TGTGCCAGCAGCTTATGGCCCAGGCGTCGATCCCCGGCTGGAAACACCATATATTTT; CDR3aa: CASSLWPRRRSPAGNTIYF
j_gene: TRBJ2-7; abundance: NA; v_gene: TRBV4-3; d_gene: NA; len: 15; CDR3nt: TGCGCCAGCAGCCAAGACACTGGAGCATCCTACGAGCAGTACTTC; CDR3aa: CASSQDTGASYEQYF
j_gene: TRBJ1-5; abundance: NA; v_gene: TRBV3-1/TRBV3-2; d_gene: NA; len: 16; CDR3nt: TGTGCCAGCAGCCAAGGGACTGGGCTGGGCAATCAGCCCCAGCATTTT; CDR3aa: CASSQGTGLGNQPQHF
j_gene: TRBJ2-1; abundance: NA; v_gene: TRBV19; d_gene: NA; len: 13; CDR3nt: TGTGCCAGTAGTTATCGCACTCCCAATGAGCAGTTCTTC; CDR3aa: CASSYRTPNEQFF
j_gene: TRBJ1-3; abundance: NA; v_gene: TRBV7-9; d_gene: NA; len: 16; CDR3nt: TGTGCCAGCAGCTCCTACAGGCGTTACTCTGGAAACACCATATATTTT; CDR3aa: CASSSYRRYSGNTIYF
j_gene: TRBJ1-2; abundance: NA; v_gene: TRBV19; d_gene: NA; len: 16; CDR3nt: TGTGCCAGTAGTCCCCAAATGGGCATCGCTAACTATGGCTACACCTTC; CDR3aa: CASSPQMGIANYGYTF
j_gene: TRBJ1-5; abundance: NA; v_gene: TRBV19; d_gene: NA; len: 12; CDR3nt: TGTGCCAGTAGTCGAGGAGGTCAGCCCCAGCATTTT; CDR3aa: CASSRGGQPQHF
j_gene: TRBJ1-1; abundance: NA; v_gene: TRBV6-5; d_gene: NA; len: 14; CDR3nt: TGTGCCAGCAGTCCAACCTGGGGCCACACTGAAGCTTTCTTT; CDR3aa: CASSPTWGHTEAFF
j_gene: TRBJ2-2; abundance: once; v_gene: TRBV5-1; d_gene: NA; len: 14; CDR3nt: TGCGCCAGCAGGTTTCTCGCGAACACCGGGGAGCTGTTTTTT; CDR3aa: CASRFLANTGELFF
j_gene: TRBJ1-6; abundance: NA; v_gene: TRBV6-2/TRBV6-3; d_gene: NA; len: 15; CDR3nt: TGTGCCAGCAGTTACGATGGGCCAGGGCGTTCACCCCTCCACTTT; CDR3aa: CASSYDGPGRSPLHF
j_gene: TRBJ2-1; abundance: NA; v_gene: TRBV15; d_gene: NA; len: 16; CDR3nt: TGTGCCACCAGCAGATGGACAGTCAGCTCCTACAATGAGCAGTTCTTC; CDR3aa: CATSRWTVSSYNEQFF
j_gene: TRBJ1-6; abundance: NA; v_gene: TRBV5-1; d_gene: NA; len: 13; CDR3nt: TGCGCCAGCAGCTTGGGCGAGAATTCACCCCTCCACTTT; CDR3aa: CASSLGENSPLHF
j_gene: TRBJ2-3; abundance: NA; v_gene: TRBV11-2; d_gene: NA; len: 14; CDR3nt: TGTGCCAGCAGCTTACTTGGCGGCTCAGATACGCAGTATTTT; CDR3aa: CASSLLGGSDTQYF